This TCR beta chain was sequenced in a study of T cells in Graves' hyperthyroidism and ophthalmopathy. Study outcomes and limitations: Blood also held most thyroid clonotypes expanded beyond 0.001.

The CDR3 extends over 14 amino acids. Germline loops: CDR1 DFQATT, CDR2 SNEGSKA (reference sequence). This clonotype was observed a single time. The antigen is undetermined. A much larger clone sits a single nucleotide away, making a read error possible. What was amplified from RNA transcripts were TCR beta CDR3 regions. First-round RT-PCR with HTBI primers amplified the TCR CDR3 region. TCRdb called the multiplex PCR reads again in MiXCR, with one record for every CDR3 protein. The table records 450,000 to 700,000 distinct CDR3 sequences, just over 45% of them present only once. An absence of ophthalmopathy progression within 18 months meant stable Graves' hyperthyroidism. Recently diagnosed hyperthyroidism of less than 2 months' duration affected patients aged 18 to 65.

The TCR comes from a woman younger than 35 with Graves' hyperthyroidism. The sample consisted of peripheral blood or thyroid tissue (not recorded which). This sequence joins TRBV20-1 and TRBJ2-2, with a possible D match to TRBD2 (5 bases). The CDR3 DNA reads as TGCTGTGCTAGAGTCCGGGGTGGGACCGGGGAGCTGTTTTTT. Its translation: CCARVRGGTGELFF.